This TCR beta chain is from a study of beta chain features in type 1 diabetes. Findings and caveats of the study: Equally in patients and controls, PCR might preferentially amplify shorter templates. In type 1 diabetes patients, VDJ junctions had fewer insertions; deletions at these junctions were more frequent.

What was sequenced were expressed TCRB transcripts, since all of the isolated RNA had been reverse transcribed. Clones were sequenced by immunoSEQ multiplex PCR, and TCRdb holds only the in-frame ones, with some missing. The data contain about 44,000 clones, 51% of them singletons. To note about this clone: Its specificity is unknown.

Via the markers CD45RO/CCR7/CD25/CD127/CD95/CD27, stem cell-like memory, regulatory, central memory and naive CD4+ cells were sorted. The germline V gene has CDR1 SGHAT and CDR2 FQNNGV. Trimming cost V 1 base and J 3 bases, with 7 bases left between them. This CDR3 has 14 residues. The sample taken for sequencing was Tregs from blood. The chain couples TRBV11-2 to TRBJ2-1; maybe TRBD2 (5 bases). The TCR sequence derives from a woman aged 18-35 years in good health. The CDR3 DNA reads TGTGCCAGCAGCTTAGGGACTTACTACAATGAGCAGTTCTTC. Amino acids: CASSLGTYYNEQFF.